Each of the 18 T cell receptor beta chains below was sequenced from the same sample in a study of regulatory T cells in long-lasting Graves disease. The time point is: newly diagnosed GD, antithyroid drugs for less than 3 months. TCR sequences were obtained from RNA taken from PBMCs. Through Arm-PCR of CDR3 regions and iRepertoire HTBI primers, TCR beta libraries were built. TCRdb reanalysed the multiplex PCR reads using MiXCR and keeps one entry per CDR3 protein. The repertoire holds under 500,000 distinct CDR3 sequences, with about a sixth as singletons. These same records also appear under a second study, on T cells in Graves' hyperthyroidism and ophthalmopathy.

Sequencing was performed on peripheral blood mononuclear cells (PBMCs), taken at new diagnosis, from a patient treated with antithyroid drugs. These receptors originate from a woman between 25 and 40 years old with Graves disease.

This clonotype showed up many times. The chain carries TRBV28 and TRBJ1-1; 7 positions agree with TRBD1. The germline CDR1 and CDR2 sequences are MDHEN and SYDVKM. The CDR3 spans 17 residues. Trimming at V came to 4 bases and at J to 1 base, leaving 12 bases not matched to a gene. This chain's CDR3 is CASSSGRGSRPNTEAFF. DNA of the CDR3: TGTGCCAGCAGTTCTGGCAGGGGGTCTCGGCCGAACACTGAAGCTTTCTTT.

The chain joins TRBV9 to TRBJ2-4; 14 nucleotides match TRBD2. The CDR3 contains 19 residues. Trimming removed 3 bases from V and 3 bases from J; junction bases left unmatched: 11. From germline, CDR1 is SGDLS and CDR2 YYNGEE. The CDR3 protein is CASSERDGTSGRSKNIQYF. CDR3 DNA: TGTGCCAGCAGCGAGAGGGACGGGACTAGCGGGAGAAGCAAAAACATTCAGTACTTC. The whole variable domain, filled in from reference TRBV9 and TRBJ2-4, reads DSGVTQTPKHLITATGQRVTLRCSPRSGDLSVYWYQQSLDQGLQFLIQYYNGEERAKGNILERFSAQQFPDLHSELNLSSLELGDSALYFCASSERDGTSGRSKNIQYFGAGTRLSVL.

This clonotype was recorded many times. The chain is built from TRBV29-1 and TRBJ2-1, with TRBD2 matching 7 bases. This CDR3 has 15 amino acids. Germline V CDR1 and CDR2: SQVTM, ANQGSEA. The CDR3 DNA sequence: TGCAGTGGGGAAAGTGGGAGGGTTTCCTACAATGAGCAGTTCTTC. Translated: CSGESGRVSYNEQFF.

The V gene is TRBV27, the J gene TRBJ2-1; TRBD2 agrees at 15 bases. The CDR3 consists of 15 residues. Germline V lookup: CDR1 MNHEY, CDR2 SMNVEV (reference sequence). J lost 10 bases, V lost 7 bases, and 8 bases had no gene match. This CDR3 reads CASTSGLAGGEEQFF. DNA of the CDR3: TGTGCCAGCACCTCAGGACTAGCGGGAGGGGAGGAGCAGTTCTTC.

As to this clonotype: A clone one base away is much larger, so this may be a read error. In DNA, the CDR3 is TGTGCCAGCAGCCACCCGGTGGGGCGGCTCTATGGCTACGCCTTC. This sequence encodes CASSHPVGRLYGYAF. The rearrangement uses TRBV3-1 and TRBJ1-2, with a weak D call TRBD1 (5 bases). Germline V gene lookup returns CDR1 LGHDT and CDR2 YNNKEL (reference sequence). CDR3 size: 15 residues. The full variable domain, rest sourced from reference TRBV3-1 and TRBJ1-2, is DTAVSQTPKYLVTQMGNDKSIKCEQNLGHDTMYWYKQDSKKFLKIMFSYNNKELIINETVPNRFSPKSPDKAHLNLHINSLELGDSAVYFCASSHPVGRLYGYAFGSGTRLTVV.

Many counts were recorded for this clonotype. The V call is TRBV11-2, the J call TRBJ2-1; TRBD1 agrees at 7 bases. CDR1 is SGHAT, CDR2 FQNNGV, per germline. With V trimmed by 5 bases and J by 7 bases, 8 bases remained unmatched. The CDR3 sequence is 14 residues long. CDR3 sequence: CASSTLTGKNEQFF. CDR3 bases: TGTGCCAGCAGCACCTTGACAGGGAAAAATGAGCAGTTCTTC.

The chain couples TRBV13 to TRBJ2-3; TRBD2 matches at 7 bases. With 1 base clipped from V and 0 bases from J, the junction kept 7 bases outside the gene matches. Germline V CDR1 and CDR2: PRHDT, FYEKMQ (reference sequence). The CDR3 consists of 17 residues. The CDR3: CASSLVREAGSTDTQYF. The DNA for the CDR3 is TGTGCCAGCAGCTTAGTACGGGAGGCGGGAAGCACAGATACGCAGTATTTT.

This clonotype has a count of ten or more. The V gene is TRBV7-2, the J gene TRBJ1-4, with D possibly TRBD1 on 5 matching bases. Germline CDR1 reads SGHTA; CDR2 reads FQGNSA. The CDR3 contains 15 residues. Trimming cost V 5 bases and J 3 bases, with 13 bases left between them. The CDR3 spells CASSPRGLPNEKLFF. The CDR3 coding sequence is TGTGCCAGCAGCCCTAGGGGACTGCCTAATGAAAAACTGTTTTTT.

This clonotype has at least ten counts. The CDR3 DNA follows: TGTGCCAGCTCACCAGGGGGCTTCTACAATGAGCAGTTCTTC. It is translated as CASSPGGFYNEQFF. The chain combines TRBV18 with TRBJ2-1; a weak D match, TRBD1 (6 bases). Trimming cost V 2 bases and J 3 bases, with 8 bases left between them. This CDR3 spans 14 amino acids. The germline gives CDR1 KGHSH, CDR2 LQKENI. Using reference TRBV18 and TRBJ2-1 for the parts outside the CDR3, the full variable domain is NAGVMQNPRHLVRRRGQEARLRCSPMKGHSHVYWYRQLPEEGLKFMVYLQKENIIDESGMPKERFSAEFPKEGPSILRIQQVVRGDSAAYFCASSPGGFYNEQFFGPGTRLTVL.

The genes are TRBV24-1 and TRBJ2-1, with D unresolved. The V end was cut by 3 bases, the J end by 5 bases, with 19 bases between. The CDR3 length is 17 residues. Germline V gene sequence: CDR1 KGHDR, CDR2 SFDVKD. The CDR3 loop is CATSDPLIRVGHNEQFF. CDR3 coding DNA: TGTGCCACCAGTGATCCGTTAATAAGAGTGGGTCACAATGAGCAGTTCTTC.

The genes are TRBV2 and TRBJ2-1, with 12 bases identical to TRBD2. The CDR3 extends over 16 amino acids. Trimming cost V 3 bases and J 7 bases; bases outside gene matches: 7. The germline gives CDR1 SNHLY, CDR2 FYNNEI. The CDR3 DNA sequence: TGTGCCAGCAGTGACCCGGGACTAGCGGGCATAAATGAGCAGTTCTTC. Protein: CASSDPGLAGINEQFF.

This clonotype was picked up many times. This rearrangement joins TRBV7-2 to TRBJ1-2; possibly TRBD1 for D (6 bases). CDR1 is SGHTA and CDR2 is FQGNSA in the germline V gene. With 2 bases removed from V and 4 bases from J, the gap between germline ends came to 8 bases. The CDR3 totals 13 residues. CDR3 loop: CASSLTGIYGYTF. CDR3 sequence (DNA): TGTGCCAGCAGCTTAACAGGGATCTATGGCTACACCTTC. Supplemented by reference TRBV7-2 and TRBJ1-2, the full variable domain reads GAGVSQSPSNKVTEKGKDVELRCDPISGHTALYWYRQSLGQGLEFLIYFQGNSAPDKSGLPSDRFSAERTGGSVSTLTIQRTQQEDSAVYLCASSLTGIYGYTFGSGTRLTVV.

There are a few counts of this clonotype. V and J are TRBV25-1 and TRBJ1-2, with a tentative D call TRBD1 (5 bases). The CDR3 spans 12 residues. The germline CDR1 and CDR2 sequences are MGHDK and SYGVNS. Trimming left V 3 bases short and J 8 bases short, with 10 bases between. The CDR3 sequence: CASSDWGLGYTF. DNA for the CDR3: TGTGCCAGCAGTGATTGGGGCTTAGGCTACACCTTC.

With respect to this clonotype: An end of the junction differs from the germline gene, which may be a read error. The chain is built from TRBV2 and TRBJ1-5; D remains ambiguous. From germline, CDR1 is SNHLY and CDR2 FYNNEI. The CDR3 is 15 residues long. This CDR3 reads CASSHLEGGNRPQHF. DNA of the CDR3: TGTGCCAGCAGCCATTTGGAGGGAGGCAATCGGCCCCAGCATTTT.

This clonotype was recorded at least ten times. J is TRBJ1-1 and V is TRBV20-1; D is unclear. Germline lookup yields CDR1 DFQATT and CDR2 SNEGSKA (reference sequence). The CDR3 loop spans 12 amino acids. With 3 bases removed from V and 0 bases from J, the gap between germline ends came to 5 bases. In nucleotides, the CDR3 is TGCAGTGCTAGTGTGGTGAACACTGAAGCTTTCTTT. This translates into CSASVVNTEAFF.

This clonotype was observed a handful of times. This rearrangement joins TRBV7-9 to TRBJ1-3; 7 bases align to TRBD1. V was pared by 4 bases and J by 1 base, with 10 bases of the junction left unmatched. CDR1 is SEHNR, CDR2 FQNEAQ, per germline (reference sequence). The CDR3 runs to 17 residues. CDR3 in amino acids: CASSSNRDSSSGNTIYF. The CDR3 DNA is TGTGCCAGCAGCTCGAACCGGGACAGTTCTTCTGGAAACACCATATATTTT.

The chain recombines TRBV6-1 with TRBJ2-5; D may be TRBD2 (7 bases). Germline CDR1 MNHNS, CDR2 SASEGT. V was cut by 6 bases and J by 5 bases, with 19 bases left in between. The CDR3 is 15 residues long. In nucleotides, the CDR3 is TGTGCCAGCAGCGGGGGTTGGGGAGGGGGGGAGACCCAGTACTTC. Its protein is CASSGGWGGGETQYF.

This clonotype was seen repeatedly, ten times or more. This chain uses TRBV28 with TRBJ2-3, with 8 bases lining up with TRBD2. From germline, CDR1 is MDHEN and CDR2 SYDVKM. The V gene end was trimmed by 5 bases and the J gene end by 3 bases; junction bases not matched to a gene: 10. The CDR3 totals 16 residues. CDR3 coding DNA: TGTGCCAGCAGTCCTGAAGCGGGAGACAGGACAGATACGCAGTATTTT. It yields the protein CASSPEAGDRTDTQYF.